This TCR beta chain stems from a study of shared clonotypes between healthy human individuals. Worth noting for this clone: Its antigen is still unknown. Other DNA sequences of this sample code for an identical CDR3.

Some clones are missing from TCRdb's copy, which holds only in-frame ones; the method was immunoSEQ multiplex PCR. The sample holds some 2.4 million clones, roughly 93% seen once. The ends were cut back, 1 base at V and 3 bases at J, with 4 bases in the middle. Germline V gives CDR1 SEHNR, CDR2 FQNEAQ (reference sequence). This CDR3 region has 12 residues. Whole-study results and caveats: Non-shared clonotypes had lower generation probabilities than clonotypes shared by all four sorted-subset donors.

The chain combines TRBV7-9 with TRBJ2-7; D remains ambiguous. What was sequenced was naive CD4+ T cells from PBMCs. Sample subset: CD45RA+ positively selected. This clonotype originated in a young man in good health. Some clones in this sample may be carry-over from other donors' samples. CDR3 sequence reads: CASSLGVYEQYF. The CDR3 DNA is TGTGCCAGCAGCTTAGGGGTCTACGAGCAGTACTTC.